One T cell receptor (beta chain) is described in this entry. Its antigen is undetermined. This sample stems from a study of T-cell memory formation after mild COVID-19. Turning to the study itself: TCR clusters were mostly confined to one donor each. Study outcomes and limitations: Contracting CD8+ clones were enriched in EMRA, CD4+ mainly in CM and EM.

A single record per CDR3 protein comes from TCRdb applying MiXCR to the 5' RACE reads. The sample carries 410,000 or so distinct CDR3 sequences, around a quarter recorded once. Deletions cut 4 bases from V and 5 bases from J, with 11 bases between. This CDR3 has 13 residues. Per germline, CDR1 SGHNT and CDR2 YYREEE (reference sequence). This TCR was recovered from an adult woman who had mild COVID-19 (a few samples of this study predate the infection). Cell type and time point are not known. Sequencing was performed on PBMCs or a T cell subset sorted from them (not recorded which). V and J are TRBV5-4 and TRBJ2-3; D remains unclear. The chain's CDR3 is CASSQTDGDTQYF. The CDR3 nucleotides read TGTGCCAGCAGCCAAACCGACGGAGATACGCAGTATTTT.